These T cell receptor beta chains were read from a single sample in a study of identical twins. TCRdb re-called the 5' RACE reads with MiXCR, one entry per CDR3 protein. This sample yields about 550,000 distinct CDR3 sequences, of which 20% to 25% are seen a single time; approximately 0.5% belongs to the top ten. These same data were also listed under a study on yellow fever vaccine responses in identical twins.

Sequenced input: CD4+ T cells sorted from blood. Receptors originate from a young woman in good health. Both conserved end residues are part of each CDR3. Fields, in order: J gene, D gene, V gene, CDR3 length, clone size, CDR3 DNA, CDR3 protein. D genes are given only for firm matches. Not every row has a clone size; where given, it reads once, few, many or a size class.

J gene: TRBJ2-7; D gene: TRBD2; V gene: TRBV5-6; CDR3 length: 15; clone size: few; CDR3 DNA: TGTGCCAGCAGCTTGAGGAATAGCGGGAGGAGCGAGCAGTACTTC; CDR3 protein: CASSLRNSGRSEQYF
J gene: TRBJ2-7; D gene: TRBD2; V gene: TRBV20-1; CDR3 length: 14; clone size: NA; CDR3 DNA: TGCAGTGCCCCCGGGATCAGCGGGACCTACGAGCAGTACTTC; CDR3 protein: CSAPGISGTYEQYF
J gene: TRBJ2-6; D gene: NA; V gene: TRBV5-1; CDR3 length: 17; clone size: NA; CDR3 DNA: TGCGCCAGCAGCGGAAACACGTGGGACTCTGGGGCCAACGTCCTGACTTTC; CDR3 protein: CASSGNTWDSGANVLTF
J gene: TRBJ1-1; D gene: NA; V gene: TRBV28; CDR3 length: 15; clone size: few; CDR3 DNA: TGTGCCAGCAGTCCCGGACGCCAGGGGAACACTGAAGCTTTCTTT; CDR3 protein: CASSPGRQGNTEAFF
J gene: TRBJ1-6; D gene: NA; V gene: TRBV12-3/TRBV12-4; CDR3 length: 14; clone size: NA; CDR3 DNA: TGTGCCAGCAGTTCCGGGGACACCCGGGGACCCCTCCACTTT; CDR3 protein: CASSSGDTRGPLHF
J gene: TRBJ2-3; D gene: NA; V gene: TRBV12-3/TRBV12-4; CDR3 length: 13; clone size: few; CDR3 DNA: TGTGCCAGTTACAGGGATGGTACAGATACGCAGTATTTT; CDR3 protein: CASYRDGTDTQYF
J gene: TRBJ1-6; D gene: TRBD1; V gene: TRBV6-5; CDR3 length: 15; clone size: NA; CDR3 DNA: TGTGCCAGCAGTTACTCGAGAACAGGGGCTTCACCCCTCCACTTT; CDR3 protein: CASSYSRTGASPLHF
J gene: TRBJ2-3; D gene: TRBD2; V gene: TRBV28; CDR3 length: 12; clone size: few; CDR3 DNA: TGTGCCAGCAGGACTAGCGGGAGGGCGCAGTATTTT; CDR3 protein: CASRTSGRAQYF
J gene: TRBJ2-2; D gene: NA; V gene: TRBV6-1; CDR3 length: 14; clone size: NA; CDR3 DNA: TGTGCCAGCTGCGTCACAGGGCATACCGGGGAGCTGTTTTTT; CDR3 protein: CASCVTGHTGELFF
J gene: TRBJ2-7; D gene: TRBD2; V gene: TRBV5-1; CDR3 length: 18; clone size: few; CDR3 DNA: TGCGCCAGCAGCTTGCGGACTAGCGGGAGCCGGGGGAAGAACGAGCAGTACTTC; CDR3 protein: CASSLRTSGSRGKNEQYF
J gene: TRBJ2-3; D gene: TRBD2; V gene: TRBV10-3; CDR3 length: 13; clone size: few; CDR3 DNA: TGTGCCATCAGTGAGGGGGGGGAAGATACGCAGTATTTT; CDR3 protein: CAISEGGEDTQYF
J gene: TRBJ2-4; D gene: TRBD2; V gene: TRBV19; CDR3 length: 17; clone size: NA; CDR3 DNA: TGTGCCAGTAGTAGAGGGGTAGCGCGGGAGGGCCGAAACATTCAGTACTTC; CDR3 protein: CASSRGVAREGRNIQYF
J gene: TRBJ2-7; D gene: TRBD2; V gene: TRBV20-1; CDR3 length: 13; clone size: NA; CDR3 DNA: TGCAGTGCCCAGACTAGCGGGAGGAACGAGCAGTACTTC; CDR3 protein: CSAQTSGRNEQYF
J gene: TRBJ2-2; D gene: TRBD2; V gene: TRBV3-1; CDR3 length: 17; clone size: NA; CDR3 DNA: TGTGCCAGCAGCCAAGTTGCTAGCGGAACGAACACCGGGGAGCTGTTTTTT; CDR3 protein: CASSQVASGTNTGELFF
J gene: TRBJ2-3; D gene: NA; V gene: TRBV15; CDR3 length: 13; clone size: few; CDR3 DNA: TGTGCCACCAGCAGAGATTTTGTAGATACGCAGTATTTT; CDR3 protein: CATSRDFVDTQYF
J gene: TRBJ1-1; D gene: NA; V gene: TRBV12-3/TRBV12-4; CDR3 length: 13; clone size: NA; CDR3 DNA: TGTGCCAGCATCGACAGCCCTCCCGTTGAAGCTTTCTTT; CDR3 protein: CASIDSPPVEAFF
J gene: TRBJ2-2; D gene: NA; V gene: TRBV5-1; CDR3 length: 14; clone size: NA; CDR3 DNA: TGCGCCAGCAGCGAGGAGACGGACACCGGGGAGCTGTTTTTT; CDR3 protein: CASSEETDTGELFF
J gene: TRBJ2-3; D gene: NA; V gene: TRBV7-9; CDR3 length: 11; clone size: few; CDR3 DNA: TGTGCCAGCAGCGAGAAAGATACGCAGTATTTT; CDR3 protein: CASSEKDTQYF
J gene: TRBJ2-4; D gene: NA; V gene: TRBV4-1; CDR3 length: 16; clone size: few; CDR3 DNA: TGCGCCAGCAGCCAAGGACGAGTGGGTCCCAAAAACATTCAGTACTTC; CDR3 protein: CASSQGRVGPKNIQYF
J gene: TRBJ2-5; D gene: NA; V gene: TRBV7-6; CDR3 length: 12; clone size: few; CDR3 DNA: TGTGCCAGCAGCCCCCCCAAAGAGACCCAGTACTTC; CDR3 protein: CASSPPKETQYF
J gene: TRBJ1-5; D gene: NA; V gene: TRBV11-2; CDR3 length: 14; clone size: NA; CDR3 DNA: TGTGCCAGCAGCCCGGGGGGCCACAATCAGCCCCAGCATTTT; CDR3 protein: CASSPGGHNQPQHF
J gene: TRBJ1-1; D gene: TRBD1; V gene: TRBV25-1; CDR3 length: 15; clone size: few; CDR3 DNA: TGTGCCAGCAGTAGACAGGGGGCTGGGAACACTGAAGCTTTCTTT; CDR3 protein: CASSRQGAGNTEAFF
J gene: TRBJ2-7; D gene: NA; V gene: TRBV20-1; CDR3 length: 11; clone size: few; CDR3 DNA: TGCAGTGCCCACAGGGGGGGCGAGCAGTACTTC; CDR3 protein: CSAHRGGEQYF
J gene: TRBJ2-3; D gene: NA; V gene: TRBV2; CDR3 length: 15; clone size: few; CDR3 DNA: TGTGCCAGCAGTGTCGAAGGTATTCGTGCAGATACGCAGTATTTT; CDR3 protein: CASSVEGIRADTQYF
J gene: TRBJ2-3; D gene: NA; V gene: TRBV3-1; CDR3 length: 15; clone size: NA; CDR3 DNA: TGTGCCAGCAGCCAAGGCCCTGCCCGTATGGATACGCAGTATTTT; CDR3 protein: CASSQGPARMDTQYF
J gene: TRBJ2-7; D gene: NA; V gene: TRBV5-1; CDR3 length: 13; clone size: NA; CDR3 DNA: TGCGCCAGCCACCGTGCAGGGTCCTACGAGCAGTACTTC; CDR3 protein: CASHRAGSYEQYF
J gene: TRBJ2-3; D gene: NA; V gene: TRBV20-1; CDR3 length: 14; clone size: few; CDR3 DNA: TGCAGTGCTAGTCCGGGGTGGCGCACAGATACGCAGTATTTT; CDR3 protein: CSASPGWRTDTQYF
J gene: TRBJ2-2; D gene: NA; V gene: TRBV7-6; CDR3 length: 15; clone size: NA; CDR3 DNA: TGTGCCAGCAGCACTCCGACGAGGGACACCGGGGAGCTGTTTTTT; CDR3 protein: CASSTPTRDTGELFF
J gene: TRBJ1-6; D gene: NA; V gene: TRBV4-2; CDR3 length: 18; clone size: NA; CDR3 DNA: TGTGCCAGCAGCCTAGACAGTCAATCTAGCTCCTATAATTCACCCCTCCACTTT; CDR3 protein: CASSLDSQSSSYNSPLHF
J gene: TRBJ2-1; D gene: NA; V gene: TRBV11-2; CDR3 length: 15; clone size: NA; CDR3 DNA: TGTGCCAGCAGCTCCATATGGGGGGTTGGGAATGAGCAGTTCTTC; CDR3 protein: CASSSIWGVGNEQFF
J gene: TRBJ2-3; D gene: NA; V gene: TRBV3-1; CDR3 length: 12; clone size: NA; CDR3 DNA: TGTGCCAGCAGCCCCTCAATTGGTACGCAGTATTTT; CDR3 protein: CASSPSIGTQYF
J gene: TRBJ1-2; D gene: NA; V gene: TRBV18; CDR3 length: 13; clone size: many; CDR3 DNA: TGTGCCAGCTCACCCACAGATAACTATGGCTACACCTTC; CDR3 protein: CASSPTDNYGYTF
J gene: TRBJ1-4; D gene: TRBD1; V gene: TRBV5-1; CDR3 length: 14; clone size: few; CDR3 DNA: TGCGCCAGCGGCAGGACAGGGGGCAATGAAAAACTGTTTTTT; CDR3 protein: CASGRTGGNEKLFF
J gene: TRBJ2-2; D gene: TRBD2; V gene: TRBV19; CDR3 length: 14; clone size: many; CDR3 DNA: TGTGCCAGCCGCGGGGGGGACTACACCGGGGAGCTGTTTTTT; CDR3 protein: CASRGGDYTGELFF
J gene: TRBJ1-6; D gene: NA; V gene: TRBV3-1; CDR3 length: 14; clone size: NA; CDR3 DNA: TGTGCCAGCAGCCAGTTTGGGGGGAGTTCACCCCTCCACTTT; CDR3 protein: CASSQFGGSSPLHF
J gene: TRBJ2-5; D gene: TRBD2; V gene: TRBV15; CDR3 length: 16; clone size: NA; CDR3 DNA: TGTGCCACCAGCGTCCCCCGGGACTACTGGGGGGAGACCCAGTACTTC; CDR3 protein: CATSVPRDYWGETQYF
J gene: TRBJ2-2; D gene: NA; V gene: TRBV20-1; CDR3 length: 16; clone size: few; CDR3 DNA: TGCAGTGCTTCCCCCAGGCTCGAAAGGGGGACCGGGGAGCTGTTTTTT; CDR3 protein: CSASPRLERGTGELFF
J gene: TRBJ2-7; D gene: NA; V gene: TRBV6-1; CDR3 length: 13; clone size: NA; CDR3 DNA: TGTGCCAGCAGTCCCAGACGCTCCTACGAGCAGTACTTC; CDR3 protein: CASSPRRSYEQYF
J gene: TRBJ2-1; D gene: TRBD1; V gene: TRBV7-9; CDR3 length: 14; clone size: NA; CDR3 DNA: TGTGCCAGCAGCCCAAGACAGGGCAGCAATGAGCAGTTCTTC; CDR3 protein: CASSPRQGSNEQFF
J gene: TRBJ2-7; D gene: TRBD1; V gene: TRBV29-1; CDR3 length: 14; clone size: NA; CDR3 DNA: TGCAGCGTTGAAGATCAGGGGACAGGGGACGAGCAGTACTTC; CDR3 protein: CSVEDQGTGDEQYF
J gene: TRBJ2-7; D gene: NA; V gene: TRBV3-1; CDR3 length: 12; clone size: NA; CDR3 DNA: TGTGCCAGCAGCCAAAACATTTACGAGCAGTACTTC; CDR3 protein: CASSQNIYEQYF
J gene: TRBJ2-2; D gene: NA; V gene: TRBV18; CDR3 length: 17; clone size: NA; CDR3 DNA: TGTGCCAGCTCACCATCAGCTGTGACACTTAACACCGGGGAGCTGTTTTTT; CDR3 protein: CASSPSAVTLNTGELFF
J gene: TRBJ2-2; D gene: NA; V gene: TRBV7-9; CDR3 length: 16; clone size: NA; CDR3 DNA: TGTGCCAGCAGCTTTCTTGGGGGCCGTCCCACCGGGGAGCTGTTTTTT; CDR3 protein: CASSFLGGRPTGELFF
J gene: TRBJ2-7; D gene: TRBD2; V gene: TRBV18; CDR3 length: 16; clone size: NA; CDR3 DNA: TGTGCCAGCTCACCTGGGTTAGCGGGAGAGGCACGCGAGCAGTACTTC; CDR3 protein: CASSPGLAGEAREQYF
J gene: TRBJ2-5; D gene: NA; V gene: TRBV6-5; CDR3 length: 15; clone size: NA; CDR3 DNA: TGTGCCAGCAGTTTTGGAACCAAGGCACAAGAGACCCAGTACTTC; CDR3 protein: CASSFGTKAQETQYF
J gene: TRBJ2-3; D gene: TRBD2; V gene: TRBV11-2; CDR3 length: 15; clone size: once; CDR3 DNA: TGTGCCAGCAGCTCGGAGGGACTAGCGTCGGATACGCAGTATTTT; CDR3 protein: CASSSEGLASDTQYF
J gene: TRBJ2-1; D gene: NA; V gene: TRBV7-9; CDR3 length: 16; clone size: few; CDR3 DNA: TGTGCCAGCAGTTCGCTATTGGGGGGCGACTACAATGAGCAGTTCTTC; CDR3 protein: CASSSLLGGDYNEQFF
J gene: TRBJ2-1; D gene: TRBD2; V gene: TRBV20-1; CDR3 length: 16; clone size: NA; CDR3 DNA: TGCAGTGCCCTCGGTCCGGGACTAGCGGGGAGAGGTGAGCAGTTCTTC; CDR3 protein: CSALGPGLAGRGEQFF
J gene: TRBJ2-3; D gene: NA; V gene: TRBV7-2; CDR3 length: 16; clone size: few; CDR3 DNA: TGTGCCAGCAGCCAGGGATTGCGGTCGCGATTAGATACGCAGTATTTT; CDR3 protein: CASSQGLRSRLDTQYF
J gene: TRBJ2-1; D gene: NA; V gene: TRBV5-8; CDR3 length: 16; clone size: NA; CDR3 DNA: TGTGCCAGCAGCCCTGGGGGCGATTCTTACTACAATGAGCAGTTCTTC; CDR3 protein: CASSPGGDSYYNEQFF
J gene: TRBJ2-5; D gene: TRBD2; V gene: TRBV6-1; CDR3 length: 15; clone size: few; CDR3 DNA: TGTGCCAGCAGCCCCCTAGCGGGAGCAGGGGAGACCCAGTACTTC; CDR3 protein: CASSPLAGAGETQYF
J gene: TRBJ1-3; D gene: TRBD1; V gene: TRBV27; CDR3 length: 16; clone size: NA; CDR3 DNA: TGTGCCAGCAGTCCCGACAGGGCGAGCTCTGGAAACACCATATATTTT; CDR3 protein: CASSPDRASSGNTIYF
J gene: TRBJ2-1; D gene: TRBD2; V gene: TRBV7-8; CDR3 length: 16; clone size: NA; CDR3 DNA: TGTGCCAGCAGCAAAACACTAGCGGGAGAACTCAATGAGCAGTTCTTC; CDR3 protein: CASSKTLAGELNEQFF